Each of the 26 T cell receptor beta chains below was sequenced from the same sample in a study of control samples from healthy donors and cancer patients. Repertoires were generated with immunoSEQ multiplex PCR, while TCRdb's copy carries only in-frame clones and drops some. Of about 140,000 clones in the sample, 90% to 95% are singletons; the top ten hold around 14%. The sequencing sample was made of blood. The source is a man aged 40-49 years in good health.

V usage is TRBV6-5 and J usage is TRBJ2-3; D may correspond to TRBD1 or TRBD2 (5 bases each). V was cut by 2 bases and J by 4 bases, with 13 bases left in between. Germline V lookup: CDR1 MNHEY, CDR2 SVGAGI. CDR3 length equals 15 residues. The CDR3 is CASSYNYRGADTQYF. CDR3 nucleotide sequence: TGTGCCAGCAGTTACAACTACCGAGGGGCAGATACGCAGTATTTT.

V is TRBV27 and J is TRBJ2-4; D gene unclear. Germline V gives CDR1 MNHEY, CDR2 SMNVEV (reference sequence). The CDR3 loop spans 14 amino acids. The V and J ends lost 4 bases and 9 bases respectively, with 16 bases between them. CDR3 coding DNA: TGTGCCAGCAGTTCCATGGGCTTACCCGGCATTCAGTACTTC. Translating gives CASSSMGLPGIQYF.

The chain has TRBV4-2 and TRBJ2-1; 9 nucleotides match TRBD1. V was pared by 3 bases and J by 2 bases, with 8 bases of the junction left unmatched. The V gene's germline CDR1 is LGHNA and CDR2 YNFKEQ. This CDR3 region has 17 residues. CDR3 residues: CASSHNGGQGAYNEQFF. The DNA for the CDR3 is TGTGCCAGCAGCCACAACGGGGGACAGGGAGCCTACAATGAGCAGTTCTTC.

The rearrangement links TRBV2 to TRBJ1-6; tentatively, D is TRBD1 (6 bases). Per the germline V gene, CDR1 is SNHLY and CDR2 is FYNNEI. V was cut by 7 bases and J by 9 bases, with 13 bases left in between. There are 13 residues in the CDR3. CDR3 DNA: TGTGCCAGCACTGGCAGGGGTACTTCACCCCTCCACTTT. Translated: CASTGRGTSPLHF.

The chain carries TRBV5-1 and TRBJ2-7, with D unresolved. Deletions cut 1 base from V and 4 bases from J, with 9 bases between. Germline CDR1 is SGHRS and CDR2 is YFSETQ. This CDR3 has 13 residues. In DNA form, the CDR3 reads TGCGCCAGCAGCTTGAACAGCTTGTACGAGCAGTACTTC. This codes for CASSLNSLYEQYF. The full variable domain, rest sourced from reference TRBV5-1 and TRBJ2-7, is KAGVTQTPRYLIKTRGQQVTLSCSPISGHRSVSWYQQTPGQGLQFLFEYFSETQRNKGNFPGRFSGRQFSNSRSEMNVSTLELGDSALYLCASSLNSLYEQYFGPGTRLTVT.

The sample holds a few counts of this clone. The V and J genes are TRBV2 and TRBJ2-6; the D is unclear. Looked up from germline, CDR1 is SNHLY and CDR2 is FYNNEI. V lost 4 bases and J lost 4, with 11 bases in between. CDR3 length equals 15 residues. The CDR3 reads CASSVGQAGANVLTF. For the CDR3, the DNA is TGTGCCAGCAGTGTTGGTCAAGCCGGGGCCAACGTCCTGACTTTC.

The chain is built from TRBV5-1 and TRBJ1-5, with no clear D. V lost 2 bases and J 2 bases, leaving 11 bases between the germline ends. Germline V gene data show CDR1 as SGHRS and CDR2 as YFSETQ. The CDR3 contains 15 residues. The CDR3 sequence: CASSLAGFGNQPQHF. The CDR3 DNA reads as TGCGCCAGCAGCTTAGCGGGGTTTGGCAATCAGCCCCAGCATTTT.

The V gene is TRBV27, the J gene TRBJ2-7; 8 positions match TRBD2. The trim removed 5 bases at V and 7 bases at J, leaving 10 bases unmatched. The V gene's germline CDR1 is MNHEY and CDR2 SMNVEV (reference sequence). There are 14 residues in the CDR3. Here the CDR3 reads CASSLGLAVGEQYF. CDR3 nucleotide sequence: TGTGCCAGCAGTCTAGGACTAGCTGTCGGGGAGCAGTACTTC.

This sequence joins TRBV9 and TRBJ2-3; D remains ambiguous. The germline gives CDR1 SGDLS, CDR2 YYNGEE. CDR3 size: 14 residues. Trimming took 4 bases from V and 2 from J, leaving 11 bases between them. CDR3 protein: CASSLDPPTDTQYF. In nucleotides, the CDR3 is TGTGCCAGCAGCTTAGACCCTCCCACAGATACGCAGTATTTT.

CDR3 amino acids: CSAGGEEETQYF. CDR3 DNA: TGCAGTGCTGGTGGGGAAGAAGAGACCCAGTACTTC. The V call is TRBV20-1, the J call TRBJ2-5; D is ambiguous. V was shortened by 5 bases and J by 3 bases, with 10 bases between the two germline ends. The CDR3 spans 12 residues. Germline lookup yields CDR1 DFQATT and CDR2 SNEGSKA (reference sequence).

This clone showed up just a few times. The J gene is TRBJ2-7, the V gene TRBV6-1, with D tentatively TRBD1 (5 bases). The length of the CDR3 is 14 residues. Germline lookup yields CDR1 MNHNS and CDR2 SASEGT. V was shortened by 0 bases and J by 3 bases, with 9 bases between the two germline ends. CDR3 protein: CASSEADRDYEQYF. Here the CDR3 DNA reads TGTGCCAGCAGTGAAGCCGACAGAGACTACGAGCAGTACTTC.

The chain carries TRBV6-5 and TRBJ2-3; D not resolved. The CDR3 runs to 15 residues. Germline V gene sequence: CDR1 MNHEY, CDR2 SVGAGI. Trimming took off 2 bases at V and 0 bases at J, with 9 bases between the two ends. The CDR3 nucleotides read TGTGCCAGCAGTTACAGTGGGTCGAGCACAGATACGCAGTATTTT. Translating gives CASSYSGSSTDTQYF.

The chain combines TRBV5-6 with TRBJ2-7, with 9 bases identical to TRBD1. CDR1 and CDR2 from the germline V gene are SGHDT and YYEEEE. The junction had 19 bases not matched to a gene; V was cut back by 4 bases and J by 2 bases. The CDR3 totals 19 residues. The CDR3 loop is CASSALGQGFPPYTYEQYF. CDR3 coding DNA: TGTGCCAGCAGCGCGCTAGGACAGGGGTTTCCTCCGTACACCTACGAGCAGTACTTC. Complete variable domain (other parts from reference TRBV5-6 and TRBJ2-7): DAGVTQSPTHLIKTRGQQVTLRCSPKSGHDTVSWYQQALGQGPQFIFQYYEEEERQRGNFPDRFSGHQFPNYSSELNVNALLLGDSALYLCASSALGQGFPPYTYEQYFGPGTRLTVT.

The CDR3 reads CASSVDQGKGNGYTF. The CDR3 DNA sequence: TGTGCCAGCAGCGTAGATCAGGGGAAAGGGAATGGCTACACCTTC. The chain recombines TRBV9 with TRBJ1-2, with a possible D match to TRBD1 (6 bases). This CDR3 comprises 15 residues. Trimming removed 0 bases from V and 6 bases from J, with 15 bases in between. The germline V gene has CDR1 SGDLS and CDR2 YYNGEE.

The chain carries TRBV7-9 and TRBJ1-2; 7 nucleotides align to TRBD1. Unmatched junction bases numbered 8, after V lost 4 bases and J lost 3 bases. The CDR3 is 15 amino acids. Germline CDR1 is SEHNR and CDR2 is FQNEAQ (reference sequence). This CDR3 reads CASSSYRGADYGYTF. CDR3 coding DNA: TGTGCCAGCAGCTCTTACAGGGGAGCGGACTATGGCTACACCTTC.

The chain is built from TRBV2 and TRBJ1-5; possibly TRBD1 for D (5 bases). Trimming took 3 bases from V and 3 from J, leaving 12 bases between them. Germline CDR1 reads SNHLY; CDR2 reads FYNNEI. The CDR3 is made up of 15 amino acids. This CDR3 reads CASSEDRTFNQPQHF. CDR3 coding DNA: TGTGCCAGCAGTGAGGATAGGACATTCAATCAGCCCCAGCATTTT.

This chain connects TRBV2 to TRBJ1-2, with D hard to call. CDR1 and CDR2 from the germline V gene are SNHLY and FYNNEI. V shed 5 bases and J shed 6 bases, with 10 bases lying between them. The CDR3 contains 12 residues. The CDR3 DNA is TGTGCCAGCAGTCGGACTAAGAATGGCTACACCTTC. It encodes CASSRTKNGYTF.

The gene calls are TRBV9 and TRBJ2-5; D gene unclear. The germline gives CDR1 SGDLS, CDR2 YYNGEE. This CDR3 region has 15 residues. Trimming took 0 bases from V and 1 from J, leaving 10 bases between them. Here the CDR3 DNA reads TGTGCCAGCAGCGTAGCCGGATGGGGCCAAGAGACCCAGTACTTC. The encoded protein is CASSVAGWGQETQYF. Based on the CDR3 plus reference TRBV9 and TRBJ2-5, the full variable domain is DSGVTQTPKHLITATGQRVTLRCSPRSGDLSVYWYQQSLDQGLQFLIQYYNGEERAKGNILERFSAQQFPDLHSELNLSSLELGDSALYFCASSVAGWGQETQYFGPGTRLLVL.

This clone has just one count. The V and J genes are TRBV5-1 and TRBJ2-6, with 8 bases aligning to TRBD1. Per the germline V gene, CDR1 is SGHRS and CDR2 is YFSETQ. This CDR3 has 16 amino acids. J lost 4 bases, V lost 3 bases, and 6 bases had no gene match. The CDR3 DNA reads TGCGCCAGCAGCTCCGGACAGGGCGGCGGGGCCAACGTCCTGACTTTC. This gives the protein CASSSGQGGGANVLTF.

The J gene is TRBJ2-2, the V gene TRBV7-8; D gene uncertain. Per the germline V gene, CDR1 is SGHVS and CDR2 is FQNEAQ. Trimming pared 5 bases from V and 5 bases from J, leaving 6 bases between. The CDR3 spans 12 residues. CDR3 in amino acids: CASSPNTGELFF. The CDR3 DNA reads TGTGCCAGCAGCCCTAATACCGGGGAGCTGTTTTTT.

This chain links TRBV2 with TRBJ2-5, with TRBD1 matching 9 bases. Unmatched junction bases numbered 3, after V lost 4 bases and J lost 3 bases. The CDR3 runs 14 residues. Germline V lookup: CDR1 SNHLY, CDR2 FYNNEI. CDR3 protein: CASSVDRGKETQYF. In nucleotides, the CDR3 is TGTGCCAGCAGTGTTGACAGGGGGAAAGAGACCCAGTACTTC.

V usage is TRBV6-6 and J usage is TRBJ2-5; TRBD2 matches at 12 bases. Losses at the gene ends were 5 bases for V and 5 bases for J; bases not matched to a gene: 6. The CDR3 length is 15 residues. Germline V gene data show CDR1 as MNHNY and CDR2 as SVGAGI (reference sequence). CDR3 protein: CASSASGGAGETQYF. CDR3 in DNA: TGTGCCAGCAGTGCTAGCGGGGGGGCCGGCGAGACCCAGTACTTC.

This clone occurred once. The chain uses TRBV28 and TRBJ1-5, with D perhaps TRBD1 (5 bases). With 8 bases removed from V and 1 base from J, the gap between germline ends came to 12 bases. The CDR3 length is 14 residues. Germline V gene sequence: CDR1 MDHEN, CDR2 SYDVKM. CDR3 loop: CASSPGVSNQPQHF. CDR3 DNA sequence: TGTGCCAGCTCCCCGGGGGTGAGCAATCAGCCCCAGCATTTT.

As for this clone: At the DNA level, this CDR3 is encoded by other sequences in the same sample as well. The gene calls are TRBV25-1 and TRBJ1-5, with 7 nucleotides matching TRBD1. The germline CDR1 and CDR2 sequences are MGHDK and SYGVNS. The CDR3 is made up of 14 amino acids. With 5 bases clipped from V and 6 bases from J, the junction kept 7 bases outside the gene matches. DNA for the CDR3: TGTGCCAGCAGTCAAGGGGGCCGGGGTCAGCCCCAGCATTTT. Encoded protein: CASSQGGRGQPQHF. Drawing the rest from reference TRBV25-1 and TRBJ1-5, the complete variable domain is EADIYQTPRYLVIGTGKKITLECSQTMGHDKMYWYQQDPGMELHLIHYSYGVNSTEKGDLSSESTVSRIRTEHFPLTLESARPSHTSQYLCASSQGGRGQPQHFGDGTRLSIL.

The rearrangement links TRBV19 to TRBJ1-5; no clear D gene. This CDR3 spans 13 amino acids. In germline, CDR1 is LNHDA, CDR2 SQIVND (reference sequence). Trimming stripped 5 bases from V and 4 bases from J, with 9 bases between. CDR3 region: CASSSQLNQPQHF. CDR3 coding DNA: TGTGCCAGTAGTTCACAGCTAAATCAGCCCCAGCATTTT.

The V call is TRBV19, the J call TRBJ2-2, with TRBD1 as a possible D gene (6 bases). The CDR3 length is 18 residues. Germline V CDR1 and CDR2: LNHDA, SQIVND (reference sequence). Trimming shortened V by 3 bases and J by 1 base, and 18 bases separated the two germline ends. The CDR3 DNA reads TGTGCCAGTAGTATCCGGGACAAGACCTTGAAGAACACCGGGGAGCTGTTTTTT. This sequence encodes CASSIRDKTLKNTGELFF.